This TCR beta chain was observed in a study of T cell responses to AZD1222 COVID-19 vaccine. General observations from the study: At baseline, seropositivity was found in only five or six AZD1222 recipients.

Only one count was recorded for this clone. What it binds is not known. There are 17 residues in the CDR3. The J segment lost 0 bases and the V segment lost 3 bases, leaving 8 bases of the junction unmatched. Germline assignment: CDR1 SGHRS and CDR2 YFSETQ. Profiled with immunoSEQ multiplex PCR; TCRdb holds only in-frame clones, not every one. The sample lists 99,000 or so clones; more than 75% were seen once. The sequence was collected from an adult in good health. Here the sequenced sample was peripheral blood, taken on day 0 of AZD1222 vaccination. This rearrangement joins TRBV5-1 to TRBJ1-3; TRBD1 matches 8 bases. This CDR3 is CASSWTGNRSSGNTIYF. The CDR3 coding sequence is TGCGCCAGCAGCTGGACAGGGAATAGGAGCTCTGGAAACACCATATATTTT.